The clone carrying this TCR beta chain was seen at least ten times. What it binds is unknown. The entry originates in a study of T cells after yellow fever vaccination. The study, taken as a whole, reports: Only a small proportion of the clonotypes turned up in both the CD4 and the CD8 compartments, likely arising from convergent recombination. Reappearance after the booster was seen for most primary-vaccination clones, at more than 95% CD4 and less than 90% CD8.

TCRdb reanalysed the 5' RACE reads using MiXCR and keeps one entry per CDR3 protein. Of approximately 150,000 distinct CDR3 sequences in the sample, 7.7% were seen once. Per germline, CDR1 SEHNR and CDR2 FQNEAQ (reference sequence). V trimming: 3 bases; J trimming: 7 bases; junction bases outside the gene matches: 11. This CDR3 spans 15 amino acids. The chain couples TRBV7-9 to TRBJ2-7; 8 bases map to TRBD1. The sequenced sample was CD4+ T cells sorted from PBMCs, obtained 5 days after the yellow fever booster vaccination. The receptor's source is a man aged 25-40 years who received the YFV17D yellow fever vaccine. The CDR3 region is CASSFVTGDTGEQYF. CDR3 in DNA: TGTGCCAGCAGCTTCGTGACAGGGGACACGGGGGAGCAGTACTTC.